These T cell receptor beta chains were read from a single sample in a study of shared clonotypes between healthy human individuals. This table comes from immunoSEQ multiplex PCR, and its TCRdb copy is limited to in-frame clones, with some not included. The sample consists of about 2,200,000 clones, roughly 91% of them appearing once. The material sequenced was naive CD8+ T cells from PBMCs. The source of these receptors is a man in his late teens or twenties in good health. Some clones in this sample may be carry-over from other donors' samples. The CDR3 runs from the conserved cysteine through the conserved F or W. The order of the fields is CDR3 protein, CDR3 length, J gene, clone size, V gene. Rows give clone size only sometimes, using once, few, many, or a class for an expanded clone.

CDR3 protein: CASSPSIQSSYNEQFF
CDR3 length: 16
J gene: TRBJ2-1
clone size: .
V gene: TRBV7-9

CDR3 protein: CASSAGTGEGYGYTF
CDR3 length: 15
J gene: TRBJ1-2
clone size: .
V gene: TRBV9

CDR3 protein: CASSLGTLLNTGELFF
CDR3 length: 16
J gene: TRBJ2-2
clone size: .
V gene: TRBV7-2

CDR3 protein: CASSLDRDRGRPDYGYTF
CDR3 length: 18
J gene: TRBJ1-2
clone size: .
V gene: TRBV7-9

CDR3 protein: CASSLVPSSNQPQHF
CDR3 length: 15
J gene: TRBJ1-5
clone size: .
V gene: TRBV7-2

CDR3 protein: CASSLLSGQGAGEQYF
CDR3 length: 16
J gene: TRBJ2-7
clone size: .
V gene: TRBV27

CDR3 protein: CASSVNSNQPQHF
CDR3 length: 13
J gene: TRBJ1-5
clone size: .
V gene: TRBV6-1

CDR3 protein: CASSLGGGDYLYNEQFF
CDR3 length: 17
J gene: TRBJ2-1
clone size: .
V gene: TRBV11-2

CDR3 protein: CASSPSHREGEQYF
CDR3 length: 14
J gene: TRBJ2-7
clone size: .
V gene: TRBV18

CDR3 protein: CATSGTATSAYNEQFF
CDR3 length: 16
J gene: TRBJ2-1
clone size: .
V gene: TRBV15

CDR3 protein: CASRNSGTGDTEAFF
CDR3 length: 15
J gene: TRBJ1-1
clone size: .
V gene: TRBV7-6

CDR3 protein: CASSFVVPRDGGPSQETQYF
CDR3 length: 20
J gene: TRBJ2-5
clone size: .
V gene: TRBV28

CDR3 protein: CASSSLDGTVNYGYTF
CDR3 length: 16
J gene: TRBJ1-2
clone size: .
V gene: TRBV28

CDR3 protein: CARKQGQEQYF
CDR3 length: 11
J gene: TRBJ2-7
clone size: .
V gene: TRBV21-1

CDR3 protein: CASSLRGDRGETQYF
CDR3 length: 15
J gene: TRBJ2-5
clone size: .
V gene: TRBV7-3

CDR3 protein: CASSYAAGGYNEQFF
CDR3 length: 15
J gene: TRBJ2-1
clone size: once
V gene: TRBV6-5

CDR3 protein: CASSPGLGSGNTIYF
CDR3 length: 15
J gene: TRBJ1-3
clone size: .
V gene: TRBV5-1

CDR3 protein: CASSRRGTNTEAFF
CDR3 length: 14
J gene: TRBJ1-1
clone size: .
V gene: TRBV7-8

CDR3 protein: CASELALGTEAFF
CDR3 length: 13
J gene: TRBJ1-1
clone size: .
V gene: TRBV4-3

CDR3 protein: CATSGGRYNEQFF
CDR3 length: 13
J gene: TRBJ2-1
clone size: .
V gene: TRBV15

CDR3 protein: CASSPPTSGSVETQYF
CDR3 length: 16
J gene: TRBJ2-5
clone size: .
V gene: TRBV28

CDR3 protein: CASSLVGQGSGETQYF
CDR3 length: 16
J gene: TRBJ2-5
clone size: .
V gene: TRBV5-6

CDR3 protein: CASSSGFYEQFF
CDR3 length: 12
J gene: TRBJ2-1
clone size: .
V gene: TRBV7-6

CDR3 protein: CASSQEGVQVGGTQYF
CDR3 length: 16
J gene: TRBJ2-5
clone size: .
V gene: TRBV4-2

CDR3 protein: CASSQNGGGGEQYF
CDR3 length: 14
J gene: TRBJ2-7
clone size: .
V gene: TRBV4-1

CDR3 protein: CASSPRTGREKLFF
CDR3 length: 14
J gene: TRBJ1-4
clone size: .
V gene: TRBV7-2

CDR3 protein: CASSSATGGLRNEQFF
CDR3 length: 16
J gene: TRBJ2-1
clone size: .
V gene: TRBV28

CDR3 protein: CASSEPRSLPGYGYTF
CDR3 length: 16
J gene: TRBJ1-2
clone size: once
V gene: TRBV6-1

CDR3 protein: CASSVLAGGGTGELFF
CDR3 length: 16
J gene: TRBJ2-2
clone size: .
V gene: TRBV6-1

CDR3 protein: CASSVSQRTGGYGYTF
CDR3 length: 16
J gene: TRBJ1-2
clone size: .
V gene: TRBV2

CDR3 protein: CASGRVVGRETQYF
CDR3 length: 14
J gene: TRBJ2-5
clone size: .
V gene: TRBV7-8

CDR3 protein: CSAGQGDWTGELFF
CDR3 length: 14
J gene: TRBJ2-2
clone size: .
V gene: TRBV29-1

CDR3 protein: CASSFRGFYEQYF
CDR3 length: 13
J gene: TRBJ2-7
clone size: .
V gene: TRBV28

CDR3 protein: CASNGNNNEQFF
CDR3 length: 12
J gene: TRBJ2-1
clone size: few
V gene: TRBV7-9

CDR3 protein: CSVEGHRGAHEQYF
CDR3 length: 14
J gene: TRBJ2-7
clone size: .
V gene: TRBV29-1

CDR3 protein: CARSLSRSEREGRGTDTQYF
CDR3 length: 20
J gene: TRBJ2-3
clone size: .
V gene: TRBV5-3

CDR3 protein: CASSNRTGEYEQYF
CDR3 length: 14
J gene: TRBJ2-7
clone size: .
V gene: TRBV5-5

CDR3 protein: CASSLRTGYPGELFF
CDR3 length: 15
J gene: TRBJ2-2
clone size: .
V gene: TRBV27

CDR3 protein: CASSVATTGVGGYTF
CDR3 length: 15
J gene: TRBJ1-2
clone size: .
V gene: TRBV9

CDR3 protein: CASSLGDSVYGYTF
CDR3 length: 14
J gene: TRBJ1-2
clone size: .
V gene: TRBV5-4

CDR3 protein: CASSLATHGGELFF
CDR3 length: 14
J gene: TRBJ2-2
clone size: .
V gene: TRBV11-2